The 27 T cell receptor beta chains reported below all come from one sample, sequenced in a study of regulatory T cells in long-lasting Graves disease. Time point of the sample: persistent/refractory GD, antithyroid drugs over 5 years with positive TRAb. PBMCs provided the RNA from which the TCR library was made. According to the study, TCR beta libraries were built with iRepertoire HTBI primers and CDR3-region Arm-PCR. TCRdb ran MiXCR on the multiplex PCR reads and lists one entry per CDR3 protein. This sample has under 450,000 distinct CDR3 sequences, with 20% to 25% found just once. The sample consisted of peripheral blood mononuclear cells (PBMCs), taken when the disease was refractory, from a patient treated with antithyroid drugs. These receptors came from a female donor with Graves disease.

There are a few counts of this clonotype. The CDR3 DNA reads as TGTGCCTGGAGTGGAGACGGACAGCGCTCCTACGAGCAGTACTTC. Translating it yields CAWSGDGQRSYEQYF. The V and J genes are TRBV30 and TRBJ2-7, with a tentative D call TRBD1 (6 bases). Germline CDR1 and CDR2: GTSNPN and SVGIG (reference sequence). Trimming pared 1 base from V and 0 bases from J, leaving 13 bases between. The CDR3 is 15 residues long.

This chain connects TRBV12-3 or TRBV12-4 to TRBJ1-2; D remains unclear. Trimming stripped 6 bases from V and 7 bases from J, with 12 bases between. This CDR3 contains 12 residues. CDR3 residues: CASSPDLSGYTF. Written as DNA, the CDR3 is TGTGCCAGCAGCCCAGACTTGAGTGGCTACACCTTC.

The V and J genes are TRBV5-1 and TRBJ1-5; TRBD1 aligns across 10 bases. With 5 bases clipped from V and 4 bases from J, the junction kept 15 bases outside the gene matches. Germline V gene data show CDR1 as SGHRS and CDR2 as YFSETQ. The CDR3 is 18 amino acids. CDR3 coding DNA: TGCGCCAGCAGACAGGGACAGGGGCCGCTTTTTGGAAATCAGCCCCAGCATTTT. Protein: CASRQGQGPLFGNQPQHF.

This sequence joins TRBV20-1 and TRBJ2-3, with 7 bases that match TRBD2. Germline V gene lookup returns CDR1 DFQATT and CDR2 SNEGSKA (reference sequence). V lost 6 bases and J lost 4; bases outside the gene matches: 10. The CDR3 covers 14 residues. The CDR3 loop reads CSAPGAGAADTQYF. CDR3 coding DNA: TGCAGTGCCCCCGGGGCGGGAGCTGCAGATACGCAGTATTTT.

This clonotype appeared many times. The chain couples TRBV19 to TRBJ2-7; 7 bases are shared with TRBD2. The V gene end was trimmed by 3 bases and the J gene end by 0 bases; junction bases not matched to a gene: 14. Germline V lookup: CDR1 LNHDA, CDR2 SQIVND (reference sequence). The CDR3 sequence is 18 residues long. CDR3: CASSIGAAWGGSSYEQYF. DNA of the CDR3: TGTGCCAGTAGTATCGGAGCTGCGTGGGGAGGGAGCTCCTACGAGCAGTACTTC.

This clonotype was seen many times. The chain employs TRBV24-1 and TRBJ1-1; D gene ambiguous. The germline V and J ends were trimmed by 3 bases and 4 bases, with 8 bases remaining between them. This CDR3 comprises 13 residues. Germline CDR1 and CDR2: KGHDR and SFDVKD. As DNA, the CDR3 is TGTGCCACCAGTGATGGGGTTACCACTGAAGCTTTCTTT. Its translation: CATSDGVTTEAFF.

The chain has TRBV4-1 and TRBJ2-5; D gene unclear. This CDR3 has 14 residues. Germline CDR1 and CDR2: MGHRA and YSYEKL. V was shortened by 1 base and J by 1 base, with 7 bases between the two germline ends. CDR3 DNA: TGCGCCAGCAGCCAAGTGGAACTCCAAGAGACCCAGTACTTC. Residues: CASSQVELQETQYF.

The table lists this clonotype with a few counts. The chain joins TRBV6-1 to TRBJ2-7; 7 positions match TRBD2. This CDR3 spans 14 amino acids. Losses at the gene ends were 6 bases for V and 6 bases for J; bases not matched to a gene: 11. CDR1 is MNHNS and CDR2 is SASEGT in the germline V gene. For the CDR3, the DNA is TGTGCCAGCAGGGATGGACTAGTCCCTATCGAGCAGTACTTC. It encodes CASRDGLVPIEQYF.

Comment on this clonotype: This could be a read error, since a much larger clone is one nucleotide away. The chain links TRBV2 to TRBJ1-1, with no clear D. The germline V gene encodes CDR1 SNHLY and CDR2 FYNNEI. Deletions cut 7 bases from V and 6 bases from J, with 18 bases between. The CDR3 runs 14 residues. The CDR3 protein is CASTEDSERPEAFF. The CDR3 DNA sequence: TGTGCCAGCACGGAGGACTCTGAAAGGCCTGAAGCTTTCTTT.

The CDR3 reads CASSYAGNEQYF. Written as DNA, the CDR3 is TGTGCCAGCAGTTACGCGGGGAACGAGCAGTACTTC. The rearrangement joins TRBV6-5 to TRBJ2-7; perhaps TRBD2 as D (6 bases). Trimming cost V 2 bases and J 5 bases, with 7 bases left between them. Looked up from germline, CDR1 is MNHEY and CDR2 is SVGAGI. The CDR3 runs to 12 residues.

This clonotype was counted a few times. In DNA form, the CDR3 reads TGCAGCGTCCGGGACGGCAATCAGCCCCAGCATTTT. Translated, it gives CSVRDGNQPQHF. The chain links TRBV29-1 to TRBJ1-5, with D possibly being TRBD1 (5 bases). Trimming took 6 bases from V and 2 from J, leaving 8 bases between them. CDR1 and CDR2 (germline): SQVTM, ANQGSEA. The CDR3 loop spans 12 amino acids.

This clonotype was seen a handful of times. This rearrangement joins TRBV3-1 to TRBJ1-4, with a weak D call TRBD1 (6 bases). V lost 3 bases and J 4 bases, leaving 9 bases between the germline ends. In germline, CDR1 is LGHDT, CDR2 YNNKEL (reference sequence). The CDR3 is 14 amino acids. Here the CDR3 DNA reads TGTGCCAGCAGCCAGGGACATAGTAATGAAAAACTGTTTTTT. Residues: CASSQGHSNEKLFF.

Comment on this clonotype: Relative to the germline gene, one junction end is altered; a read error may explain this. The rearrangement links TRBV28 to TRBJ2-6; 7 bases are shared with TRBD2. Germline CDR1 and CDR2: MDHEN and SYDVKM. The CDR3 is 17 amino acids. The CDR3: CAGSNPGLRSGANVLTF. The CDR3 DNA reads as TGTGCCGGCAGTAATCCGGGACTACGTTCTGGGGCCAACGTCCTGACTTTC.

Note on this clonotype: A read error is possible here, since a much larger clone lies one base away. This chain connects TRBV28 to TRBJ2-7; the D is unclear. CDR3 size: 14 residues. Germline CDR1 MDHEN, CDR2 SYDVKM. Here the CDR3 DNA reads TGTGCCAGCAGTTCCCGAGACAACTCCTACGGGCAGTACTTC. Protein product: CASSSRDNSYGQYF.

This clonotype occurred many times. The chain links TRBV12-3 or TRBV12-4 to TRBJ1-5, with 8 bases identical to TRBD1. The CDR3 loop spans 14 amino acids. The V gene end was trimmed by 7 bases and the J gene end by 3 bases; junction bases not matched to a gene: 5. The CDR3 bases are TGTGCCAGCACACAGACAGGGGTCAATCAGCCCCAGCATTTT. This codes for CASTQTGVNQPQHF.

Many counts were recorded for this clonotype. V is TRBV12-3 or TRBV12-4 and J is TRBJ2-7, with 14 nucleotides matching TRBD2. This CDR3 is 14 amino acids long. Unmatched junction bases numbered 5, after V lost 5 bases and J lost 8 bases. CDR3 loop: CASSLGLAGVQQYF. The DNA for the CDR3 is TGTGCCAGCAGTCTGGGACTAGCGGGAGTTCAGCAGTACTTC.

This clonotype appeared many times. This chain uses TRBV28 with TRBJ1-2, with 10 bases that match TRBD1. Germline V gene data show CDR1 as MDHEN and CDR2 as SYDVKM. V was pared by 6 bases and J by 4 bases, with 8 bases of the junction left unmatched. CDR3 size: 15 residues. This CDR3 reads CASRPGTGEPYGYTF. CDR3 nucleotides: TGTGCCAGCAGGCCCGGGACAGGGGAGCCCTATGGCTACACCTTC.

This clonotype was counted ten times or more. V gene TRBV11-2 combines with J gene TRBJ1-2; no firm D call. The germline gives CDR1 SGHAT, CDR2 FQNNGV. The CDR3 has 14 residues. Trimming left V 0 bases short and J 4 bases short, with 9 bases between. CDR3 nucleotides: TGTGCCAGCAGCTTAGAACGCGGTTTCTATGGCTACACCTTC. It specifies CASSLERGFYGYTF. Drawing the rest from reference TRBV11-2 and TRBJ1-2, the complete variable domain is EAGVAQSPRYKIIEKRQSVAFWCNPISGHATLYWYQQILGQGPKLLIQFQNNGVVDDSQLPKDRFSAERLKGVDSTLKIQPAKLEDSAVYLCASSLERGFYGYTFGSGTRLTVV.

The chain joins TRBV10-3 to TRBJ2-5; no clear D. V lost 0 bases and J lost 1, with 6 bases in between. The CDR3 is 14 residues long. The V gene's germline CDR1 is ENHRY and CDR2 SYGVKD. CDR3 in DNA: TGTGCCATCAGTGAGTCGGTCGTCCAAGAGACCCAGTACTTC. Translation gives CAISESVVQETQYF.

This clonotype has just a few counts. The V gene is TRBV14, the J gene TRBJ1-2; maybe TRBD1 (6 bases). This CDR3 has 14 amino acids. V was clipped by 0 bases and J by 13 bases, with 18 bases between them. CDR1 SGHDN and CDR2 FVKESK come from the germline V gene. CDR3 DNA: TGTGCCAGCAGCCAAGATATGGCGACAGGCCGGTTCACCTTC. Its translation is CASSQDMATGRFTF.

The rearrangement links TRBV5-1 to TRBJ2-7, with TRBD2 matching over 7 bases. Germline lookup yields CDR1 SGHRS and CDR2 YFSETQ. V lost 4 bases and J lost 7; bases outside the gene matches: 14. The CDR3 runs 15 residues. The DNA of the CDR3 is TGCGCCAGCAGCCAAGGGAAGCGGGGCGGGCGGGAGCAGTACTTC. Its protein product is CASSQGKRGGREQYF.

In its sample, this clonotype was seen many times. The rearrangement links TRBV2 to TRBJ1-1; 7 bases map to TRBD1. Germline CDR1 and CDR2: SNHLY and FYNNEI. With V trimmed by 6 bases and J by 0 bases, 7 bases remained unmatched. CDR3 length: 15 amino acids. The CDR3 region has the DNA TGTGCCAGCAGATGGGACAGACCTATGAACACTGAAGCTTTCTTT. Translated: CASRWDRPMNTEAFF. Based on the CDR3 plus reference TRBV2 and TRBJ1-1, the full variable domain is EPEVTQTPSHQVTQMGQEVILRCVPISNHLYFYWYRQILGQKVEFLVSFYNNEISEKSEIFDDQFSVERPDGSNFTLKIRSTKLEDSAMYFCASRWDRPMNTEAFFGQGTRLTVV.

This clonotype was found many times. V and J are TRBV2 and TRBJ1-5; TRBD1 is a possible D gene (6 bases). Trimming took off 7 bases at V and 3 bases at J, with 16 bases between the two ends. The germline V gene encodes CDR1 SNHLY and CDR2 FYNNEI. This CDR3 has 15 residues. The CDR3 bases are TGTGCCAGCAAGGGGGGAGAGACAACCAATCAGCCCCAGCATTTT. Translation gives CASKGGETTNQPQHF.

This clonotype was detected ten times or more. The chain joins TRBV19 to TRBJ1-2; 8 nucleotides line up with TRBD1. The CDR3 loop spans 13 amino acids. V lost 6 bases to trimming and J lost 4 bases; unmatched junction nucleotides: 4. From germline, CDR1 is LNHDA and CDR2 SQIVND (reference sequence). In nucleotides, the CDR3 is TGTGCCAGTAGAGGGGACAGGTTCTATGGCTACACCTTC. It yields the protein CASRGDRFYGYTF. Combining the CDR3 with reference TRBV19 and TRBJ1-2 gives the whole variable domain DGGITQSPKYLFRKEGQNVTLSCEQNLNHDAMYWYRQDPGQGLRLIYYSQIVNDFQKGDIAEGYSVSREKKESFPLTVTSAQKNPTAFYLCASRGDRFYGYTFGSGTRLTVV.

This clonotype showed up many times. The chain couples TRBV28 to TRBJ2-6; weak D call: TRBD1 (5 bases). This CDR3 is 16 amino acids long. V was shortened by 2 bases and J by 2 bases, with 10 bases between the two germline ends. The V gene's germline CDR1 is MDHEN and CDR2 SYDVKM. Here the CDR3 reads CASSLPIGAGANVLTF. CDR3 coding DNA: TGTGCCAGCAGTTTACCCATAGGGGCTGGGGCCAACGTCCTGACTTTC.

This sequence joins TRBV7-9 and TRBJ1-4; no reliable D call. V lost 4 bases and J 6 bases, leaving 15 bases between the germline ends. The CDR3 length is 15 residues. Per germline, CDR1 SEHNR and CDR2 FQNEAQ (reference sequence). The CDR3 DNA reads TGTGCCAGCAGCTCTTACCAGGTTGCGGATGAAAAACTGTTTTTT. It yields the protein CASSSYQVADEKLFF.

The chain is built from TRBV5-1 and TRBJ1-1; the D is unclear. The CDR3 has 13 residues. CDR1 and CDR2 from the germline V gene are SGHRS and YFSETQ. The V end lost 7 bases, the J end lost 0 bases, and 10 bases lay between the germline ends. CDR3 protein: CASRVQLNTEAFF. In DNA form, the CDR3 reads TGCGCCAGCCGGGTTCAGTTGAACACTGAAGCTTTCTTT. Variable domain in full (rest from reference TRBV5-1 and TRBJ1-1): KAGVTQTPRYLIKTRGQQVTLSCSPISGHRSVSWYQQTPGQGLQFLFEYFSETQRNKGNFPGRFSGRQFSNSRSEMNVSTLELGDSALYLCASRVQLNTEAFFGQGTRLTVV.